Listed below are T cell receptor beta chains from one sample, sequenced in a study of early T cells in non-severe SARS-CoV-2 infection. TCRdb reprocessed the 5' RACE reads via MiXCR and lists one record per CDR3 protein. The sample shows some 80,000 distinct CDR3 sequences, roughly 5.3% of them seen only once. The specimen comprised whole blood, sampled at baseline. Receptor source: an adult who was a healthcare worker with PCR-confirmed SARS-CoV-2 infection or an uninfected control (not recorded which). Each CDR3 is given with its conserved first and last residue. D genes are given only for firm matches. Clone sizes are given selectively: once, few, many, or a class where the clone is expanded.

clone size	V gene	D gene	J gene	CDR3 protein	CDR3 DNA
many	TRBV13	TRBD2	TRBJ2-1	CASSFPSGSYNEQFF	TGTGCCAGCAGCTTCCCTAGCGGGAGCTACAATGAGCAGTTCTTC
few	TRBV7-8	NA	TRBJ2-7	CASSLLLSGGAVAPYEQYF	TGTGCCAGCAGCTTATTACTCTCCGGTGGGGCTGTCGCTCCCTACGAGCAGTACTTC
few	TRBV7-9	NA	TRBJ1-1	CASSLSHFWDTEAFF	TGTGCCAGCAGCCTGAGTCATTTTTGGGACACTGAAGCTTTCTTT
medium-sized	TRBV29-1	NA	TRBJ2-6	CSVYSHGRASGANVLTF	TGCAGCGTTTATTCCCACGGCAGGGCCTCTGGGGCCAACGTCCTGACTTTC
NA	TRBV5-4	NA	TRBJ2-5	CASSTGMDSSQETQYF	TGTGCCAGCAGCACGGGGATGGACAGCTCCCAAGAGACCCAGTACTTC
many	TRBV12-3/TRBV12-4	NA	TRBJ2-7	CASSLWGIGSKSYEQYF	TGTGCCAGCAGTTTATGGGGTATTGGGAGTAAGTCCTACGAGCAGTACTTC
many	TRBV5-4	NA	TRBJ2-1	CASSLVQGSYNEQFF	TGTGCCAGCAGCTTGGTACAGGGAAGCTACAATGAGCAGTTCTTC
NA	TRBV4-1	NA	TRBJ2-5	CASSQDRQVLYQETQYF	TGCGCCAGCAGCCAAGATCGGCAGGTTCTGTACCAAGAGACCCAGTACTTC
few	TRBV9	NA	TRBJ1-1	CASSSRTVMNTEAFF	TGTGCCAGCAGCTCACGGACGGTTATGAACACTGAAGCTTTCTTT
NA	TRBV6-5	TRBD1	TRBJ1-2	CASSRSPGTGGYGYTF	TGTGCCAGCAGTAGGTCCCCCGGGACAGGGGGCTATGGCTACACCTTC
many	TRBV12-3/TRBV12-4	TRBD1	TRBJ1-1	CASSSSGTGNTEAFF	TGTGCCAGCAGTTCGTCCGGGACAGGCAACACTGAAGCTTTCTTT
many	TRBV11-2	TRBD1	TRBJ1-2	CASSLGGTDPIYTF	TGTGCCAGCAGCTTAGGAGGGACAGACCCCATCTACACCTTC
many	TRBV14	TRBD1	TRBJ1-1	CASSQEQGSTEAFF	TGTGCCAGCAGCCAAGAACAGGGGTCTACTGAAGCTTTCTTT
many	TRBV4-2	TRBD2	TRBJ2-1	CASTQTSGSYNEQFF	TGTGCCAGCACCCAGACTAGCGGGAGCTACAATGAGCAGTTCTTC
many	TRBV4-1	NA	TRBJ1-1	CASSQGGRPEAFF	TGCGCCAGCAGTCAAGGGGGACGGCCTGAAGCTTTCTTT
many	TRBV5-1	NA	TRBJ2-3	CASSASGLGDTQYF	TGCGCCAGCAGCGCCAGCGGTCTGGGAGATACGCAGTATTTT
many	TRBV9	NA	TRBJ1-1	CASSVFWDTEAFF	TGTGCCAGCAGCGTCTTCTGGGACACTGAAGCTTTCTTT
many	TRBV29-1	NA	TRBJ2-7	CSVETDSSYEQYF	TGCAGCGTTGAGACTGACAGCTCCTACGAGCAGTACTTC
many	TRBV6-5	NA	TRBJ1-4	CASRRTMSREKLFF	TGTGCCAGCAGACGGACCATGTCCCGCGAAAAACTGTTTTTT
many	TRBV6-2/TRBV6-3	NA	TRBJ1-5	CASRGHSDSNQPQHF	TGTGCCAGCAGGGGACATTCCGATAGCAATCAGCCCCAGCATTTT
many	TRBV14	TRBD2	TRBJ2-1	CASSRLAGGSYNEQFF	TGTGCCAGCAGCCGTTTAGCGGGAGGGTCGTACAATGAGCAGTTCTTC
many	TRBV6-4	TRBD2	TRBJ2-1	CASSGGLAGNEQFF	TGTGCCAGCAGTGGGGGACTAGCGGGAAATGAGCAGTTCTTC
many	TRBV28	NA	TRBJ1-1	CASSWLRRSLMNTEAFF	TGTGCCAGCAGTTGGCTGAGACGGTCCCTCATGAACACTGAAGCTTTCTTT
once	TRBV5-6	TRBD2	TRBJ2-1	CASSLLGGSSYNEQFF	TGTGCCAGCAGCTTATTGGGCGGGAGCTCCTACAATGAGCAGTTCTTC
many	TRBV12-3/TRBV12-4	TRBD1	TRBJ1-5	CASSSPGTGGNQPQHF	TGTGCCAGCAGTTCGCCGGGGACAGGGGGCAATCAGCCCCAGCATTTT
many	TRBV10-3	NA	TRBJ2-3	CAISGAFSTDTQYF	TGTGCCATCAGCGGAGCTTTTAGCACAGATACGCAGTATTTT
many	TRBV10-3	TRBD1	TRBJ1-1	CAISESTGGAYTEAFF	TGTGCCATCAGTGAATCCACAGGGGGCGCGTACACTGAAGCTTTCTTT
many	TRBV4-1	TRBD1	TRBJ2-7	CASSLSTGEYEQYF	TGCGCCAGCAGCCTATCGACAGGGGAGTACGAGCAGTACTTC
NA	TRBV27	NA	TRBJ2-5	CASSSLGQQETQYF	TGTGCCAGCAGTTCCCTCGGACAGCAAGAGACCCAGTACTTC
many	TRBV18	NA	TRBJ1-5	CASSPGPNQPQHF	TGTGCCAGCTCACCGGGACCCAATCAGCCCCAGCATTTT
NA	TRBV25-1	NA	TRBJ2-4	CASGLAKNIQYF	TGTGCCAGCGGACTAGCCAAAAACATTCAGTACTTC
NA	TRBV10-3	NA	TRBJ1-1	CATLTGLNTEAFF	TGTGCCACCCTGACGGGGCTGAACACTGAAGCTTTCTTT
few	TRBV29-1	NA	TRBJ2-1	CSVEEEGDKDNEQFF	TGCAGCGTTGAAGAAGAGGGCGACAAAGACAATGAGCAGTTCTTC
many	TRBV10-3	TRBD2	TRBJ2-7	CAISPSGRASYEQYF	TGTGCCATCAGTCCTAGCGGGAGGGCCTCCTACGAGCAGTACTTC
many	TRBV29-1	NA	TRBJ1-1	CSVAGVNTEAFF	TGCAGCGTTGCTGGAGTGAACACTGAAGCTTTCTTT
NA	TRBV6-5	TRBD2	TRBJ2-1	CASTRGAYNEQFF	TGTGCCAGCACGCGGGGGGCGTACAATGAGCAGTTCTTC
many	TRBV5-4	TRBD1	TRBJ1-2	CASSWRGQGLLGYTF	TGTGCCAGCAGCTGGAGAGGACAGGGACTTCTCGGCTACACCTTC
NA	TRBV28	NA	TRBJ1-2	CASSLAGVNYGYTF	TGTGCCAGCAGTTTAGCAGGGGTTAACTATGGCTACACCTTC
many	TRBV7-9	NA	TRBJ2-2	CASSSAFGANTGELFF	TGTGCCAGCAGCTCGGCTTTTGGAGCTAACACCGGGGAGCTGTTTTTT
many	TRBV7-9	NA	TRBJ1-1	CASSLGGVNTEAFF	TGTGCCAGCAGCTTGGGGGGAGTAAACACTGAAGCTTTCTTT
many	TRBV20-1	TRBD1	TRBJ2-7	CSALGTGYGEQYF	TGCAGTGCCCTCGGGACAGGGTATGGGGAGCAGTACTTC